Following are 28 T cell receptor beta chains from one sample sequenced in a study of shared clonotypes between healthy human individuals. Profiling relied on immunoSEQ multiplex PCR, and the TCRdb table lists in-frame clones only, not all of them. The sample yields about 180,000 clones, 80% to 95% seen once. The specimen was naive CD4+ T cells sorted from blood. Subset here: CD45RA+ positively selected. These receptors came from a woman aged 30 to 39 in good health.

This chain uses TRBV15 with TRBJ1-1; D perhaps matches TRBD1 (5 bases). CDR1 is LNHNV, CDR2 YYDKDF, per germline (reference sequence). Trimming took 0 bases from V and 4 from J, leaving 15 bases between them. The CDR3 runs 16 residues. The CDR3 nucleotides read TGTGCCACCAGCAGAGATCTAGGGGTGAGCGGCACTGAAGCTTTCTTT. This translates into CATSRDLGVSGTEAFF.

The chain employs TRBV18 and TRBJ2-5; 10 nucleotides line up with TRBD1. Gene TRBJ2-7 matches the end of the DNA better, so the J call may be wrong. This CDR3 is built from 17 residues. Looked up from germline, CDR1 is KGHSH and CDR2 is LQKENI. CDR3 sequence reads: CASSPLLSGQGTGEQYF. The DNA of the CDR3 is TGTGCCAGCTCACCACTGCTCTCGGGACAGGGGACGGGCGAGCAGTACTTC.

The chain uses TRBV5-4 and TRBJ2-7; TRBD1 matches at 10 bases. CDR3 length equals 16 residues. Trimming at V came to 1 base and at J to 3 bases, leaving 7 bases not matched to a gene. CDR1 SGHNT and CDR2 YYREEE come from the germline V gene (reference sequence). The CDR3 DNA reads TGTGCCAGCAGCTTGTTGGGAGGACAGGGGGGCTACGAGCAGTACTTC. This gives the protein CASSLLGGQGGYEQYF.

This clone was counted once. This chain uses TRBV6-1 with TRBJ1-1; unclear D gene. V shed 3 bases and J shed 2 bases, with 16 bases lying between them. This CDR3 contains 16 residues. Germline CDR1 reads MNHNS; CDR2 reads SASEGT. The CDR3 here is CASSERPGSVNTEAFF. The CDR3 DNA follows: TGTGCCAGCAGTGAGAGACCGGGTTCAGTTAACACTGAAGCTTTCTTT.

The DNA of the CDR3 is TGTGCCAGTAGTATTGGTCAGGGGATCCAGCCCCAGCATTTT. Translation: CASSIGQGIQPQHF. The chain is built from TRBV19 and TRBJ1-5; possibly TRBD1 for D (6 bases). Germline V gene data show CDR1 as LNHDA and CDR2 as SQIVND (reference sequence). Trimming pared 3 bases from V and 7 bases from J, leaving 13 bases between. The CDR3 sequence is 14 residues long.

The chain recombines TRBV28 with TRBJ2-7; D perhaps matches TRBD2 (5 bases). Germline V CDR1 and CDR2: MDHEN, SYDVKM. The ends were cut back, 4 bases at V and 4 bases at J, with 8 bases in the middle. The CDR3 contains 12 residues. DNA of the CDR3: TGTGCCAGCAGTTGGGAGCTTTACGAGCAGTACTTC. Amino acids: CASSWELYEQYF.

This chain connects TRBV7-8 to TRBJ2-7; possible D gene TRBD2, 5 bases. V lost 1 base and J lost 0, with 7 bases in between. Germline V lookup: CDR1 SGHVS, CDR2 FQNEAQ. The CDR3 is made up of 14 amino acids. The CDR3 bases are TGTGCCAGCAGCTTAGGAGGAGGCTCCTACGAGCAGTACTTC. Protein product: CASSLGGGSYEQYF.

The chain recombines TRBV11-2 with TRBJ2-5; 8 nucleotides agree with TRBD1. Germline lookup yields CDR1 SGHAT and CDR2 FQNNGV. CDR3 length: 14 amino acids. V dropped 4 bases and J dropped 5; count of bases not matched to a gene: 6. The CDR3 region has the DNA TGTGCCAGCAGCTCACCGACAGGGGTGGAGACCCAGTACTTC. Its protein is CASSSPTGVETQYF.

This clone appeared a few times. CDR3 nucleotide sequence: TGTGCCTGGAGTATCGGAGCCTCCTACGAGCAGTACTTC. Protein: CAWSIGASYEQYF. The chain recombines TRBV30 with TRBJ2-7; no reliable D call. The germline CDR1 and CDR2 sequences are GTSNPN and SVGIG (reference sequence). With 2 bases removed from V and 0 bases from J, the gap between germline ends came to 8 bases. The CDR3 runs to 13 residues.

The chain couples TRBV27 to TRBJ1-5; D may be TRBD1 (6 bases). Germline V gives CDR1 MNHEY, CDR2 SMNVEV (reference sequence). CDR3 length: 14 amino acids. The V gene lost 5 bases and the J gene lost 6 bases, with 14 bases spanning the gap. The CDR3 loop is CASSVDRRGQPQHF. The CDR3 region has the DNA TGTGCCAGCAGTGTCGACAGGCGGGGTCAGCCCCAGCATTTT.

CDR3 region: CASSFTKETQYF. The CDR3 nucleotides read TGTGCCAGCAGCTTTACCAAAGAGACCCAGTACTTC. The chain is built from TRBV11-2 and TRBJ2-5, with D hard to call. This CDR3 spans 12 amino acids. V was cut by 3 bases and J by 3 bases, with 5 bases left in between. Germline assignment: CDR1 SGHAT and CDR2 FQNNGV. The whole variable domain, remainder taken from reference TRBV11-2 and TRBJ2-5, is EAGVAQSPRYKIIEKRQSVAFWCNPISGHATLYWYQQILGQGPKLLIQFQNNGVVDDSQLPKDRFSAERLKGVDSTLKIQPAKLEDSAVYLCASSFTKETQYFGPGTRLLVL.

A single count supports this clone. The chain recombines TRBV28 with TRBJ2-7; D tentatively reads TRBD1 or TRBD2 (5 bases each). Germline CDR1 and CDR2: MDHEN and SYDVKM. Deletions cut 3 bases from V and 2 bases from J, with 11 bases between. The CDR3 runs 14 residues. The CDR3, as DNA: TGTGCCAGCAGTTTCGCGTGGGGACCCTACGAGCAGTACTTC. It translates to CASSFAWGPYEQYF. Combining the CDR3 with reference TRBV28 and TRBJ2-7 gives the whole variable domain DVKVTQSSRYLVKRTGEKVFLECVQDMDHENMFWYRQDPGLGLRLIYFSYDVKMKEKGDIPEGYSVSREKKERFSLILESASTNQTSMYLCASSFAWGPYEQYFGPGTRLTVT.

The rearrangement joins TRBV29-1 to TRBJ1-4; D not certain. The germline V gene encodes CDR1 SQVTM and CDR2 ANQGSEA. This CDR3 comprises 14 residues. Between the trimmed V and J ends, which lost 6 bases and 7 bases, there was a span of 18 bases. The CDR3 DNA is TGCAGCGTCACAAGGGTGGGTAGGGCTGAAAAACTGTTTTTT. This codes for CSVTRVGRAEKLFF.

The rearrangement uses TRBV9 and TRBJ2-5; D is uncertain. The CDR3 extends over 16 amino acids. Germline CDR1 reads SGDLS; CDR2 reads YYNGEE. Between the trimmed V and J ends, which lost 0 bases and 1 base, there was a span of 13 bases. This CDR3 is CASSVGIDLPQETQYF. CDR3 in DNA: TGTGCCAGCAGCGTAGGCATAGATCTACCCCAAGAGACCCAGTACTTC.

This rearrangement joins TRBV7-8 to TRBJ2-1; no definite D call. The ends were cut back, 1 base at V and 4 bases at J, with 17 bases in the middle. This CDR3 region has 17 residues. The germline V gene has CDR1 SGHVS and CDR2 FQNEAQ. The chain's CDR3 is CASSLEIKPLGYNEQFF. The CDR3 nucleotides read TGTGCCAGCAGCTTAGAGATTAAACCTCTGGGGTACAATGAGCAGTTCTTC.

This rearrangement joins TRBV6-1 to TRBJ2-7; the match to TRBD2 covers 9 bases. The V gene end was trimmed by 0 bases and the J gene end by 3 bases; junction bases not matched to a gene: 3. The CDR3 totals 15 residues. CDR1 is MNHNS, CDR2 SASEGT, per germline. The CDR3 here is CASSEATSGLYEQYF. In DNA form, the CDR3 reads TGTGCCAGCAGTGAAGCGACTAGCGGTCTCTACGAGCAGTACTTC.

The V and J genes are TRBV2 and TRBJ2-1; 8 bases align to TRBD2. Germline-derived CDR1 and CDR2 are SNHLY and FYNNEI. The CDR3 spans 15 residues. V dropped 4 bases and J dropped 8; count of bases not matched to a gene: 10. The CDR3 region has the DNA TGTGCCAGCAGTGCGGGACTAGAGGGACACGATGAGCAGTTCTTC. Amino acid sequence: CASSAGLEGHDEQFF.

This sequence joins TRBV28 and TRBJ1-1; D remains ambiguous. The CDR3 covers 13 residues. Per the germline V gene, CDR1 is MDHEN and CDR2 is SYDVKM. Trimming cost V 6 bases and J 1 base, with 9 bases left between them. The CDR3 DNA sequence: TGTGCCAGCAGACCCCTCGGGAACACTGAAGCTTTCTTT. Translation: CASRPLGNTEAFF.

The CDR3 protein is CSAQPRDSRSGNTIYF. As DNA, the CDR3 is TGCAGCGCCCAACCCCGGGACTCTCGCTCTGGAAACACCATATATTTT. The chain has TRBV29-1 and TRBJ1-3, with D possibly being TRBD1 (5 bases). Germline assignment: CDR1 SQVTM and CDR2 ANQGSEA. This CDR3 has 16 amino acids. Trimming took 7 bases from V and 0 from J, leaving 19 bases between them.

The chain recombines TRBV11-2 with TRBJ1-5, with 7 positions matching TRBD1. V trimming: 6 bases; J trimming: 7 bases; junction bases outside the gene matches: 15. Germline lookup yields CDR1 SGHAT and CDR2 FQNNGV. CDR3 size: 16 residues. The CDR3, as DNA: TGTGCCAGCAGAACAATTCCGGGACAGTCAGACCAGCCCCAGCATTTT. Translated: CASRTIPGQSDQPQHF.

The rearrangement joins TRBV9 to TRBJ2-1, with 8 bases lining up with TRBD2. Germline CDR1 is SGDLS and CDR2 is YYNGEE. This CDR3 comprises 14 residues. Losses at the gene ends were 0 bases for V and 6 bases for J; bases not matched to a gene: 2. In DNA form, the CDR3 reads TGTGCCAGCAGCGTAGCGGGAGGGCCCAATGAGCAGTTCTTC. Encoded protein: CASSVAGGPNEQFF.

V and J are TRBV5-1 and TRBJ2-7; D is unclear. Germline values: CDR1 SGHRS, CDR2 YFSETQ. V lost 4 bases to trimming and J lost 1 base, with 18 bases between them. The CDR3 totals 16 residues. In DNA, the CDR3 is TGCGCCAGCAGCCGGACCTCGACCAGCGTATCCTACGAGCAGTACTTC. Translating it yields CASSRTSTSVSYEQYF. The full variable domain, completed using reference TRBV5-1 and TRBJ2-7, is KAGVTQTPRYLIKTRGQQVTLSCSPISGHRSVSWYQQTPGQGLQFLFEYFSETQRNKGNFPGRFSGRQFSNSRSEMNVSTLELGDSALYLCASSRTSTSVSYEQYFGPGTRLTVT.

CDR3 region: CASSEHRGDGNTIYF. CDR3 in DNA: TGTGCCAGTTCCGAACACAGGGGTGACGGAAACACCATATATTTT. This chain connects TRBV6-1 to TRBJ1-3, with 7 bases identical to TRBD1. The CDR3 totals 15 residues. Germline trimming cut 9 bases from V and 4 bases from J; bases unmatched to any gene: 12. CDR1 is MNHNS, CDR2 SASEGT, per germline.

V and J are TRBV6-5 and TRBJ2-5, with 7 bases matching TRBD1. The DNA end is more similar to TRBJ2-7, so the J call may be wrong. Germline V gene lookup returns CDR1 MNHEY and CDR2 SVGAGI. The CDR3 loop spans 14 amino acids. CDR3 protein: CASSKGASSYEQYF. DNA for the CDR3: TGTGCCAGCAGTAAGGGGGCGAGCTCCTACGAGCAGTACTTC.

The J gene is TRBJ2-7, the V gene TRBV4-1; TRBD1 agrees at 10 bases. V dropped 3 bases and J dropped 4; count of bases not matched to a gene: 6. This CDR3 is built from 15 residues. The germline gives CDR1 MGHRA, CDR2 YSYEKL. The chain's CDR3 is CASSHPGQGLYEQYF. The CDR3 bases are TGCGCCAGCAGCCATCCGGGACAGGGGCTTTACGAGCAGTACTTC.

Here the CDR3 reads CASTLAGGQETQYF. The CDR3 DNA follows: TGCGCCAGCACCCTAGCGGGAGGGCAAGAGACCCAGTACTTC. The V gene is TRBV5-1, the J gene TRBJ2-5, with 12 bases lining up with TRBD2. CDR1 is SGHRS and CDR2 is YFSETQ in the germline V gene. The CDR3 spans 14 residues. The trim removed 6 bases at V and 2 bases at J, leaving 2 bases unmatched.

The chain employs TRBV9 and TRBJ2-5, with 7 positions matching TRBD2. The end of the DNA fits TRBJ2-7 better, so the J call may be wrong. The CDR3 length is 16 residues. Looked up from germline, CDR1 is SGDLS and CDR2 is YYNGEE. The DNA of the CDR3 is TGTGCCAGCAGCGCGGATCCGGGACCGGCGGGGGACGAGCAGTACTTC. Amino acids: CASSADPGPAGDEQYF.

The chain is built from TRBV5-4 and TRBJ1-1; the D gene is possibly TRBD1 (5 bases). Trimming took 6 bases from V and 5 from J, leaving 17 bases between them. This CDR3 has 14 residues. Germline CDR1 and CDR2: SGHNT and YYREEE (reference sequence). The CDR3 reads CASTKVGGRTEAFF. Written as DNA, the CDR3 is TGTGCCAGCACGAAAGTGGGGGGTCGGACTGAAGCTTTCTTT.